This TCR beta chain is drawn from a study of blood T cell repertoires in COVID-19. About the study: Acute and convalescent COVID-19 samples came from the United States, Italy and Spain. PBMCs, B-cell-depleted T cells, or T cells provided the cDNA or gDNA that made up the material.

CDR3 length equals 13 residues. Germline V gene lookup returns CDR1 SGHKS and CDR2 YYEKEE (reference sequence). The V and J ends lost 5 bases and 4 bases respectively, with 12 bases between them. Original processing methods: It was from reference gene primer amplification that nucleated cell counts were estimated. Only in-frame clones appear in the TCRdb table, and some are missing; sequencing was by immunoSEQ multiplex PCR. For V, J and clone size, that table is used; D and trimming come from the DNA. The sample comprises 95,000 to 150,000 clones, 70% to 90% of which are singletons, and 4% to 5.5% rests with the top ten.

The chain recombines TRBV5-5 with TRBJ1-1, with D possibly being TRBD1 (5 bases). Input material: peripheral blood. This receptor was obtained from a man in his forties with acute or convalescent COVID-19. The CDR3 protein is CASSFGGGTEAFF. CDR3 bases: TGTGCCAGCAGTTTCGGGGGAGGCACTGAAGCTTTCTTT.